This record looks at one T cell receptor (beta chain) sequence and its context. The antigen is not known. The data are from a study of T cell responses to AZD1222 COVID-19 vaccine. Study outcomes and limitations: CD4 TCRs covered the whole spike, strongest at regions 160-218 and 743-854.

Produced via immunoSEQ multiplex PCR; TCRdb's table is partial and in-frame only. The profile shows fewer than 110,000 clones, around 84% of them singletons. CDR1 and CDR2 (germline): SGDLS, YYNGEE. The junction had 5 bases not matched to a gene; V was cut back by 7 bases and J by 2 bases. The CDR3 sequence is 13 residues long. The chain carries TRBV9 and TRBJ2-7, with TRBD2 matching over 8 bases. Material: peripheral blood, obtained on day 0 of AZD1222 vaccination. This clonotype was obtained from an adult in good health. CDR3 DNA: TGTGCCAGCTCAAGCGGGGGCCCCTACGAGCAGTACTTC. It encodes CASSSGGPYEQYF.